This TCR beta chain was captured in a study of neoadjuvant anti-PD-1 for oral cavity cancer. Study-wide results and caveats: Only three patients per response group were TCR-analyzed; validation needed. Larger post-treatment preexisting tumor clones tracked with greater tumor shrinkage.

The V gene's germline CDR1 is MNHNS and CDR2 SASEGT. The CDR3 length is 14 residues. The trim removed 2 bases at V and 2 bases at J, leaving 2 bases unmatched. Only in-frame clones appear in the TCRdb table, and some are missing; sequencing was by immunoSEQ multiplex PCR. The sample holds 9,400 or so clones, approximately 70% seen once. In the case of this clone: Its antigen is unknown.

Sequencing used tumor tissue, obtained before nivolumab (anti-PD-1) treatment. The V and J genes are TRBV6-1 and TRBJ2-5; 7 nucleotides align to TRBD1. The TCR was taken from a person aged 40 to 85 with oral cavity squamous cell carcinoma. The CDR3 here is CASSENRGQETQYF. In DNA form, the CDR3 reads TGTGCCAGCAGTGAAAACAGGGGTCAAGAGACCCAGTACTTC.